This T cell receptor beta chain derives from a study of OX40 agonist ivuxolimab in advanced cancers. With regard to this clone: Its target is unknown.

Study-wide points: At 0.1 to 3.0 mg/kg, clonal expansion of CD4+ and CD8+ blood T cells had occurred by week 6.

The germline CDR1 and CDR2 sequences are SGHVS and FNYEAQ. Trimming took 5 bases from V and 5 from J; bases not matched to a gene: 2. This CDR3 is built from 15 residues. Profiled with immunoSEQ multiplex PCR; TCRdb holds only in-frame clones, not every one. The sample has around 50,000 clones; more than 75% are singletons. The specimen comprised CD4+ or CD8+ T cells sorted from blood, sampled in a trial of the OX40 agonist ivuxolimab. The V call is TRBV7-6, the J call TRBJ2-2; 13 bases are a match to TRBD2. The TCR was taken from an adult with an advanced solid tumor such as melanoma, head and neck, liver or kidney cancer. CDR3 bases: TGTGCCAGCAGCCGGACTAGCGGGAGTACCGGGGAGCTGTTTTTT. Translated, it gives CASSRTSGSTGELFF. Looking up the rest from reference TRBV7-6 and TRBJ2-2 gives the full variable domain: GAGVSQSPRYKVTKRGQDVALRCDPISGHVSLYWYRQALGQGPEFLTYFNYEAQQDKSGLPNDRFSAERPEGSISTLTIQRTEQRDSAMYRCASSRTSGSTGELFFGEGSRLTVL.